The 3 T cell receptor beta chains in this list originate from one sample, sequenced in a study of T cell clonotyping in hematopoietic cell transplantation. Sequenced by immunoSEQ multiplex PCR; TCRdb stores in-frame clones only, minus some. The data contain about 4,600 clones, approximately 80% of them singletons. Here the sequenced sample was peripheral blood mononuclear cells, taken 100 days after allogeneic stem cell transplant. The receptors were gathered from a female patient between 50 and 59 years old who had an allogeneic stem cell transplant from an unrelated donor, so the T cells may come from the graft donor. Some clones in this sample may be carry-over from other donors' samples.

The chain is built from TRBV6-6 and TRBJ1-2, with D unresolved. Germline V lookup: CDR1 MNHNY, CDR2 SVGAGI (reference sequence). The CDR3 spans 13 residues. Trimming left V 2 bases short and J 4 bases short, with 8 bases between. This CDR3 reads CASSYNGVYGYTF. The CDR3 DNA follows: TGTGCCAGCAGTTACAATGGTGTCTATGGCTACACCTTC.

V and J are TRBV10-3 and TRBJ2-1; D may be TRBD1 or TRBD2 (5 bases each). CDR1 ENHRY and CDR2 SYGVKD come from the germline V gene. V dropped 6 bases and J dropped 7 bases, with 10 bases sitting between them. CDR3 length: 12 amino acids. CDR3 residues: CAISGTQNEQFF. The CDR3 DNA reads TGTGCCATCAGCGGGACCCAAAATGAGCAGTTCTTC.

This chain joins TRBV6-6 and TRBJ2-1; tentatively, D is TRBD1 or TRBD2 (5 bases each). CDR1 is MNHNY, CDR2 SVGAGI, per germline (reference sequence). The CDR3 has 14 amino acids. V was trimmed by 5 bases and J by 0 bases, leaving 8 bases between them. DNA for the CDR3: TGTGCCAGCAGTGGGGACGCCTCCTACAATGAGCAGTTCTTC. Its protein product is CASSGDASYNEQFF.